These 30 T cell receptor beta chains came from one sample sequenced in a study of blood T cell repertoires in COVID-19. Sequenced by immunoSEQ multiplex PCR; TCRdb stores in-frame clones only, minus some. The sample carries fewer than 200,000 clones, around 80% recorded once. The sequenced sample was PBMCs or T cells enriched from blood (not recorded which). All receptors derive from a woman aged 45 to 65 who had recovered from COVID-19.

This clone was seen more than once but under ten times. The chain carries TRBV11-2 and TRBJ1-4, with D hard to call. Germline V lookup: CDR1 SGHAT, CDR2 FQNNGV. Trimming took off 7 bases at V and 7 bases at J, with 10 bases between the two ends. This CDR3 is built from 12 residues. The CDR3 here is CASKLEGEKLFF. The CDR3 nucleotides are TGTGCCAGCAAGCTCGAGGGTGAAAAACTGTTTTTT.

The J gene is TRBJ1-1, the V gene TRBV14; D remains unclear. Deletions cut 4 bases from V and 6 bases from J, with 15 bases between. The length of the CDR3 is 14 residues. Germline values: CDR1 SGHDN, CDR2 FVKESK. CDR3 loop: CASSRSSGLAEAFF. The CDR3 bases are TGTGCCAGCAGCCGATCTTCCGGACTCGCTGAAGCTTTCTTT. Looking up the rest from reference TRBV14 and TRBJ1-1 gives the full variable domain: EAGVTQFPSHSVIEKGQTVTLRCDPISGHDNLYWYRRVMGKEIKFLLHFVKESKQDESGMPNNRFLAERTGGTYSTLKVQPAELEDSGVYFCASSRSSGLAEAFFGQGTRLTVV.

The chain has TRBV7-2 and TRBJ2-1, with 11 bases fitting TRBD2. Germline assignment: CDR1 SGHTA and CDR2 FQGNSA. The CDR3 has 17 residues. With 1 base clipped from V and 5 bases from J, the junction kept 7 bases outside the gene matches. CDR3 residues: CASSLVGLAVPDNEQFF. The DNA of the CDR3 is TGTGCCAGCAGCTTAGTGGGACTAGCGGTACCTGACAATGAGCAGTTCTTC.

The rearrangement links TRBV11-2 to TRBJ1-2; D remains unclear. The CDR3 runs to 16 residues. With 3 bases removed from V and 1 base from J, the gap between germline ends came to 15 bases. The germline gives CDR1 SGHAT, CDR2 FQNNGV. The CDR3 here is CASSFLAATSNYGYTF. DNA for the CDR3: TGTGCCAGCAGCTTCCTAGCCGCGACTAGTAACTATGGCTACACCTTC.

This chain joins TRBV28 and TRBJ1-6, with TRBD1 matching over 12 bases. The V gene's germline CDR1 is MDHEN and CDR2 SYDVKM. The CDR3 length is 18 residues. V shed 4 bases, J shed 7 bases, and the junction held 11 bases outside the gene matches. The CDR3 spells CASSSGTGGVRKNSPLHF. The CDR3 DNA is TGTGCCAGCAGTTCCGGGACAGGGGGCGTTAGGAAAAATTCACCCCTCCACTTT. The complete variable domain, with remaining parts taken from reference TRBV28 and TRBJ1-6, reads DVKVTQSSRYLVKRTGEKVFLECVQDMDHENMFWYRQDPGLGLRLIYFSYDVKMKEKGDIPEGYSVSREKKERFSLILESASTNQTSMYLCASSSGTGGVRKNSPLHFGNGTRLTVT.

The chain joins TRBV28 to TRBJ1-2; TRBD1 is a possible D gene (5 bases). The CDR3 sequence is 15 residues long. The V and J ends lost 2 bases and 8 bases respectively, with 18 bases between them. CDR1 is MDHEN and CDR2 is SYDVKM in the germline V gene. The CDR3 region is CASSLPSGGADGYTF. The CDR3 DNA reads TGTGCCAGCAGTTTACCCTCGGGAGGGGCGGACGGCTACACCTTC.

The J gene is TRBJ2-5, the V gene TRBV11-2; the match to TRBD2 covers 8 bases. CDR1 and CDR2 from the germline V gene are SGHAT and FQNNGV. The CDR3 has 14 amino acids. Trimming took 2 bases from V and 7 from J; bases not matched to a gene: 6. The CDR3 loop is CASSLITSGATQYF. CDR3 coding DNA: TGTGCCAGCAGCTTAATAACTAGCGGTGCGACCCAGTACTTC.

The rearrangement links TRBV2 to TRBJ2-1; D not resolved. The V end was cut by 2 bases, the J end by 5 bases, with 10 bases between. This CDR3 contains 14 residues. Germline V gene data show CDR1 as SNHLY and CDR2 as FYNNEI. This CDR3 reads CASSETRPHNEQFF. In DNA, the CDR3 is TGTGCCAGCAGTGAAACGCGGCCTCACAATGAGCAGTTCTTC.

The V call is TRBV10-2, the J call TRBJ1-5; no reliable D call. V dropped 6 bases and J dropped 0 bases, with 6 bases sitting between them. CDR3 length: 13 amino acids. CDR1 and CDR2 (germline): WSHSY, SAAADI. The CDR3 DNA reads TGCGCCAGCAGACTGAATAGCAATCAGCCCCAGCATTTT. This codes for CASRLNSNQPQHF.

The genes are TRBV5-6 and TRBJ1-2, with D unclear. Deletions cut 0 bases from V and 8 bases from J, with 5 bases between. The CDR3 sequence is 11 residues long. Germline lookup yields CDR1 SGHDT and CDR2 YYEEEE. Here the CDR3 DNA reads TGTGCCAGCAGCTTGGGAGCGGGCTACACCTTC. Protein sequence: CASSLGAGYTF.

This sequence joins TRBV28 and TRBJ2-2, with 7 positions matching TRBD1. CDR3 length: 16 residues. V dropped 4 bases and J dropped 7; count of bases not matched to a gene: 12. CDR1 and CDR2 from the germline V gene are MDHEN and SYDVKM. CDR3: CASSSQGDPLRGELFF. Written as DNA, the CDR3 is TGTGCCAGCAGTTCCCAGGGGGACCCACTCCGCGGGGAGCTGTTTTTT.

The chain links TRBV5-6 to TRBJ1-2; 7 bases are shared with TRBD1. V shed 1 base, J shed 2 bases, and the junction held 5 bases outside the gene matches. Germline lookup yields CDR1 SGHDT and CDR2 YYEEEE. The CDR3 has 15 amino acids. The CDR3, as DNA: TGTGCCAGCAGCTTGACAGGGGTTTTAAACTATGGCTACACCTTC. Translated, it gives CASSLTGVLNYGYTF.

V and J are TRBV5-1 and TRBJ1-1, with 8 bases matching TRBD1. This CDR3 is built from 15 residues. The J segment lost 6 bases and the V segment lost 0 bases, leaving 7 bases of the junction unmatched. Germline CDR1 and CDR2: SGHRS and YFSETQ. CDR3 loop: CASSLGQGSESEAFF. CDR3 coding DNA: TGCGCCAGCAGCTTGGGACAGGGGTCTGAATCTGAAGCTTTCTTT.

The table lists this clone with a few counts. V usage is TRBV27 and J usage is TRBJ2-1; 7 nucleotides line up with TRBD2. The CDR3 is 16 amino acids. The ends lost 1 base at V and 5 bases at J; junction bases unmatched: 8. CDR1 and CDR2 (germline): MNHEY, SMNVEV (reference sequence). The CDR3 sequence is CASSLFGGSPNNEQFF. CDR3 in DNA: TGTGCCAGCAGTTTATTCGGCGGGAGTCCCAACAATGAGCAGTTCTTC.

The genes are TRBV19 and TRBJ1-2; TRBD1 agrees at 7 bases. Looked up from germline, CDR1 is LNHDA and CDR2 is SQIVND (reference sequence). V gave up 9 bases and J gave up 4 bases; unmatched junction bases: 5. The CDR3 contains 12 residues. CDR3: CASRQGLYGYTF. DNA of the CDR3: TGTGCCAGCAGACAGGGCCTCTATGGCTACACCTTC.

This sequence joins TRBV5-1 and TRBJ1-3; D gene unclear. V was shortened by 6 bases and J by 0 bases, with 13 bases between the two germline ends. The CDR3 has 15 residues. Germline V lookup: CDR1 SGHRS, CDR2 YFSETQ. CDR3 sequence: CASKDQAHSGNTIYF. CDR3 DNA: TGCGCCAGCAAAGACCAGGCGCACTCTGGAAACACCATATATTTT.

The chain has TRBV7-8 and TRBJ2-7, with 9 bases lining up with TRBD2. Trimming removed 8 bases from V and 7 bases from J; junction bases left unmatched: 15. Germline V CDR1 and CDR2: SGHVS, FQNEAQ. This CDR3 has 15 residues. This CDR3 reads CASGQGGGRAREQYF. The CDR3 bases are TGTGCCAGCGGCCAAGGGGGCGGGAGGGCGAGGGAGCAGTACTTC.

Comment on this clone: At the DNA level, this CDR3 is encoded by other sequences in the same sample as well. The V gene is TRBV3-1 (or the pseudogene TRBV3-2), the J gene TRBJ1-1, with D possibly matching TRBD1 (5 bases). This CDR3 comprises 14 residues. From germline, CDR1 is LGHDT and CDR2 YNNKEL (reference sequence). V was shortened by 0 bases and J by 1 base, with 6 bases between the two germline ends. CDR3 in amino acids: CASSQEDTNTEAFF. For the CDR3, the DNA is TGTGCCAGCAGCCAAGAGGACACGAACACTGAAGCTTTCTTT.

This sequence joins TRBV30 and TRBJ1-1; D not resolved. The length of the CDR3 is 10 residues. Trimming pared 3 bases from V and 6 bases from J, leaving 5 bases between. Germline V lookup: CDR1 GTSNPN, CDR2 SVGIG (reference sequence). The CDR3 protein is CAWSPSEAFF. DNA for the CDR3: TGTGCCTGGAGCCCGTCTGAAGCTTTCTTT.

CDR3 bases: TGTGCCAGCTCACCGTCGAGGGTCGCTGAAGCTTTCTTT. Protein: CASSPSRVAEAFF. The V call is TRBV18, the J call TRBJ1-1; D is undetermined. V lost 3 bases to trimming and J lost 6 bases, with 11 bases between them. The V gene's germline CDR1 is KGHSH and CDR2 LQKENI. The CDR3 sequence is 13 residues long.

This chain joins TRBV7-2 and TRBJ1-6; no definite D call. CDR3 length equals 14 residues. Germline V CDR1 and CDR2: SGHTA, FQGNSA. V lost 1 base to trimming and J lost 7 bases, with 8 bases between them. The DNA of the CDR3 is TGTGCCAGCAGCTTAGTTTTTCAGAATTCACCCCTCCACTTT. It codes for CASSLVFQNSPLHF. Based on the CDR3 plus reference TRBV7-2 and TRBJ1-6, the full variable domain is GAGVSQSPSNKVTEKGKDVELRCDPISGHTALYWYRQSLGQGLEFLIYFQGNSAPDKSGLPSDRFSAERTGGSVSTLTIQRTQQEDSAVYLCASSLVFQNSPLHFGNGTRLTVT.

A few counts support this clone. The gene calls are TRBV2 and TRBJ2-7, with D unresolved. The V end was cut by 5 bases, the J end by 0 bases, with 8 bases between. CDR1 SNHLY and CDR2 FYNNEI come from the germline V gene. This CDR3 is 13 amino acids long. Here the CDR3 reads CASSPHPSYEQYF. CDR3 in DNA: TGTGCCAGCAGTCCACACCCCTCCTACGAGCAGTACTTC.

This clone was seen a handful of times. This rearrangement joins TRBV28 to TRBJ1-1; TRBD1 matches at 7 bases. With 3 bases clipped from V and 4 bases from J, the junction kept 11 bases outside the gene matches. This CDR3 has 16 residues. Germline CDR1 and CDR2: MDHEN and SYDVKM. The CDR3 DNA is TGTGCCAGCAGTTTCCAGGGCAGGGGGTCAGGCACTGAAGCTTTCTTT. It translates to CASSFQGRGSGTEAFF.

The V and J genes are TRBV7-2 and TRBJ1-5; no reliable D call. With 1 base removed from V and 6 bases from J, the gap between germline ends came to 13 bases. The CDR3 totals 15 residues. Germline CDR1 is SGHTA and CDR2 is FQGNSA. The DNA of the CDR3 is TGTGCCAGCAGCTTAGTAACGGCAGGCAGTCAGCCCCAGCATTTT. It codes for CASSLVTAGSQPQHF. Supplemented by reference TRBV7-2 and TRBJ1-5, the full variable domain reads GAGVSQSPSNKVTEKGKDVELRCDPISGHTALYWYRQSLGQGLEFLIYFQGNSAPDKSGLPSDRFSAERTGGSVSTLTIQRTQQEDSAVYLCASSLVTAGSQPQHFGDGTRLSIL.

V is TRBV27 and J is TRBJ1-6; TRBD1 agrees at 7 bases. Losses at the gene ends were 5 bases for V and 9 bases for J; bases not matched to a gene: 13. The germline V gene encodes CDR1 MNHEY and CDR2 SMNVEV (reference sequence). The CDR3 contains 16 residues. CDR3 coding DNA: TGTGCCAGCAGTCCCATGGTAGGGGGCGGAGGTTCACCCCTCCACTTT. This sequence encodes CASSPMVGGGGSPLHF.

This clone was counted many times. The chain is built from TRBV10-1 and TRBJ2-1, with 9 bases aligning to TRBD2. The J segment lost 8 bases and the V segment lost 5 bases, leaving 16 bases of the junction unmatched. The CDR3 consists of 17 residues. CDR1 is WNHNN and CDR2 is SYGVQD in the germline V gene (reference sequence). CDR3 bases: TGCGCCAGCAGTACCCTCCCGGCTAGCGGGATTCGCGATGAGCAGTTCTTC. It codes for CASSTLPASGIRDEQFF.

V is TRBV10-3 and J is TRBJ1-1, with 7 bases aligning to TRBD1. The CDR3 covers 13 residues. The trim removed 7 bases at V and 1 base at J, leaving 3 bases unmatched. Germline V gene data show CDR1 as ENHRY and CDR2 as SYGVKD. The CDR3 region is CAINPGGNTEAFF. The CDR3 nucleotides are TGTGCCATCAACCCAGGGGGGAACACTGAAGCTTTCTTT.

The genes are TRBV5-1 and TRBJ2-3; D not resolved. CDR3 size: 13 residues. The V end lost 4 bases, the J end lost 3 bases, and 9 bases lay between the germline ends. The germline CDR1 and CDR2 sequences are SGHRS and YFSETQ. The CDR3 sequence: CASSKQMTDTQYF. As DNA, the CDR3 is TGCGCCAGCAGCAAACAGATGACAGATACGCAGTATTTT.

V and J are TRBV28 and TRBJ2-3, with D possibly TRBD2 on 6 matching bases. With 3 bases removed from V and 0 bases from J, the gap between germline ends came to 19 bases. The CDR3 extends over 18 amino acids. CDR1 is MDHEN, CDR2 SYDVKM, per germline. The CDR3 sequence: CASSFLGTASRSTDTQYF. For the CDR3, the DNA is TGTGCCAGCAGTTTCCTGGGGACTGCCAGCCGAAGCACAGATACGCAGTATTTT.

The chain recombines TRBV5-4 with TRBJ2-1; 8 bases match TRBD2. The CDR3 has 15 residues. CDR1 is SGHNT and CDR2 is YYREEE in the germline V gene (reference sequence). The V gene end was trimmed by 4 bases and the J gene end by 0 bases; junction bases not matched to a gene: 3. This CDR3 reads CASSPSGGSYNEQFF. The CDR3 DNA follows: TGTGCCAGCAGCCCGAGCGGGGGCTCCTACAATGAGCAGTTCTTC.